This T cell receptor (beta chain) was sequenced during a study of radiotherapy plus CTLA-4 blockade in lung cancer. At the level of the study: Of all patients, more than 15% responded objectively and around 31% showed disease control. Study findings and constraints: Peripheral blood showed expansion of tumor-derived TCR clones after radiotherapy and ipilimumab.

Regarding this clone: Its antigen remains unknown.

Chemo-refractory metastatic non-small-cell lung cancer patients received focal radiation with ipilimumab CTLA-4 blockade. Data came from immunoSEQ multiplex PCR; TCRdb stores just in-frame clones and leaves some out. Of tens of thousands of clones in the sample, about 85% were seen once. This clonotype was obtained from a human donor with non-small cell lung cancer who had a complete response to radiotherapy plus ipilimumab. The specimen comprised peripheral blood, sampled from a patient treated with radiotherapy plus ipilimumab.

The CDR3 DNA sequence: TGTGCCAGCAGTTACACCCAGGGGGCTCACGAGCAGTACTTC. Encoded protein: CASSYTQGAHEQYF. This sequence joins TRBV6-6 and TRBJ2-7; TRBD1 matches 8 bases. Germline-derived CDR1 and CDR2 are MNHNY and SVGAGI (reference sequence). The CDR3 is 14 residues long. J gave up 5 bases and V 2 bases, and 5 bases lay outside the gene matches.